This T cell receptor (beta chain) is from a study of graft-versus-host responses after intestinal transplantation. Overall study: Isolated intestinal, liver-intestinal, or multivisceral transplants were what recipients had. For approximately 3 years after anti-thymocyte globulin induction, all recipients took tacrolimus and steroids.

Measured with immunoSEQ multiplex PCR; TCRdb has only the in-frame clones, and not every one. Of about 51,000 clones in the sample, 89% were seen once. Study-level points and caveats: Declines in HvG clones occurring early post-transplant were associated with peak circulating GvH clone levels. When patients had graft-donor T cell macrochimerism, their allografts held high graft-versus-host to host-versus-graft clonal ratios.

Per germline, CDR1 MDHEN and CDR2 SYDVKM. CDR3 length: 12 residues. The V end lost 6 bases, the J end lost 0 bases, and 3 bases lay between the germline ends. Note on this clone: Its target is unknown.

The sample here was unstimulated CD4+ T cells sorted from spleen or lymph node cells, taken before transplant. This chain links TRBV28 with TRBJ1-3; D ambiguous. This TCR derives from a human donor who was the organ donor for an intestinal transplant. Written as DNA, the CDR3 is TGTGCCAGCAGGAGCTCTGGAAACACCATATATTTT. Its translation is CASRSSGNTIYF.